These 8 T cell receptor beta chains originate from one sample sequenced in a study of CD8+ T cells in alopecia areata. Sequencing templates came from extracted RNA that was reverse transcribed into cDNA. Profiled with immunoSEQ multiplex PCR; TCRdb holds only in-frame clones, not every one. Of about 130,000 clones in the sample, around 49% are singletons; the top ten hold 18%. The sequenced sample was CD8+ T cells sorted from blood, obtained at week 0. The receptors here all came from a human donor with alopecia areata.

This chain links TRBV6-6 with TRBJ2-2, with D perhaps matching TRBD2 (7 bases). The CDR3 contains 15 residues. The V gene lost 1 base and the J gene lost 3 bases, with 9 bases spanning the gap. The germline V gene encodes CDR1 MNHNY and CDR2 SVGAGI (reference sequence). CDR3: CASSYWGGDTGELFF. In nucleotides, the CDR3 is TGTGCCAGCAGTTACTGGGGGGGCGACACCGGGGAGCTGTTTTTT.

V is TRBV2 and J is TRBJ2-3; D gene unclear. V was shortened by 5 bases and J by 0 bases, with 21 bases between the two germline ends. Per germline, CDR1 SNHLY and CDR2 FYNNEI. The CDR3 totals 18 residues. The CDR3 region has the DNA TGTGCCAGCAGTAGACTCCCGGGCGGTTCTTCTAGCACAGATACGCAGTATTTT. It encodes CASSRLPGGSSSTDTQYF.

In this sample, this clone turned up a few times. This chain connects TRBV7-6 to TRBJ2-7; 7 positions match TRBD1. CDR3 size: 14 residues. CDR1 SGHVS and CDR2 FNYEAQ come from the germline V gene. V was pared by 5 bases and J by 2 bases, with 6 bases of the junction left unmatched. The CDR3 spells CASSPETGAYEQYF. CDR3 nucleotides: TGTGCCAGCAGCCCCGAAACAGGGGCCTACGAGCAGTACTTC.

This clone has only a few counts. The chain uses TRBV30 and TRBJ1-1; D not resolved. This CDR3 has 13 amino acids. V shed 4 bases and J shed 0 bases, with 9 bases lying between them. Per the germline V gene, CDR1 is GTSNPN and CDR2 is SVGIG (reference sequence). Written as DNA, the CDR3 is TGTGCCTGGATGGGTTTCTTGAACACTGAAGCTTTCTTT. Protein sequence: CAWMGFLNTEAFF.

This clone has more than one count but fewer than ten. The chain recombines TRBV2 with TRBJ1-5, with TRBD1 matching 7 bases. Germline V gene data show CDR1 as SNHLY and CDR2 as FYNNEI. The CDR3 runs 15 residues. With 7 bases clipped from V and 0 bases from J, the junction kept 6 bases outside the gene matches. The CDR3 loop reads CASKGADYSNQPQHF. CDR3 nucleotides: TGTGCCAGCAAGGGGGCCGATTATAGCAATCAGCCCCAGCATTTT.

The chain carries TRBV30 and TRBJ1-2; no reliable D call. V was clipped by 4 bases and J by 0 bases, with 9 bases between them. This CDR3 has 13 residues. Per germline, CDR1 GTSNPN and CDR2 SVGIG (reference sequence). The CDR3 DNA sequence: TGTGCCTGGATTACTCCCGCTAACTATGGCTACACCTTC. Translating gives CAWITPANYGYTF. Together with reference TRBV30 and TRBJ1-2, the CDR3 gives the full variable domain: SQTIHQWPATLVQPVGSPLSLECTVEGTSNPNLYWYRQAAGRGLQLLFYSVGIGQISSEVPQNLSASRPQDRQFILSSKKLLLSDSGFYLCAWITPANYGYTFGSGTRLTVV.

There are a few counts of this clone. The rearrangement joins TRBV11-2 to TRBJ2-7, with D perhaps matching TRBD2 (5 bases). Trimming stripped 7 bases from V and 1 base from J, with 14 bases between. Germline CDR1 SGHAT, CDR2 FQNNGV. The CDR3 is 14 residues long. This CDR3 reads CASKVEWTSYEQYF. The CDR3 nucleotides are TGTGCCAGCAAAGTTGAGTGGACTTCCTACGAGCAGTACTTC.

This clone was seen a few times. Other DNA sequences in the sample encode the same CDR3. This sequence joins TRBV29-1 and TRBJ1-1; no firm D call. CDR1 and CDR2 from the germline V gene are SQVTM and ANQGSEA. This CDR3 contains 11 residues. Trimming shortened V by 3 bases and J by 1 base, and 3 bases separated the two germline ends. CDR3 sequence (DNA): TGCAGCGTTGAGGAGAACACTGAAGCTTTCTTT. It specifies CSVEENTEAFF.